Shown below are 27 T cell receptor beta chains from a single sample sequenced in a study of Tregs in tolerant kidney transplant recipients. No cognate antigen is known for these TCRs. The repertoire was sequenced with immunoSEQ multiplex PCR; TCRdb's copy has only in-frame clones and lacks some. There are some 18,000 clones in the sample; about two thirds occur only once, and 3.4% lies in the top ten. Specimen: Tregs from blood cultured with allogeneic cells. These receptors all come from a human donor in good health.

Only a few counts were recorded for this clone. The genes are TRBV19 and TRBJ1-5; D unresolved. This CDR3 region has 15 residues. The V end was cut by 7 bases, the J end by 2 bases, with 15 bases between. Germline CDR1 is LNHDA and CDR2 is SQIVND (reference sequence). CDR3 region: CASTLRGLGNQPQHF. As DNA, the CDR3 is TGTGCCAGTACCCTGCGGGGTCTGGGCAATCAGCCCCAGCATTTT.

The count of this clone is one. This CDR3 reads CASSLGRGGYTF. CDR3 DNA: TGTGCCAGCAGCTTGGGCAGGGGTGGCTACACCTTC. This rearrangement joins TRBV5-8 to TRBJ1-2; D possibly corresponds to TRBD1 (6 bases). This CDR3 contains 12 residues. V dropped 0 bases and J dropped 7 bases, with 7 bases sitting between them. Germline values: CDR1 SGHTS, CDR2 YDEGEE.

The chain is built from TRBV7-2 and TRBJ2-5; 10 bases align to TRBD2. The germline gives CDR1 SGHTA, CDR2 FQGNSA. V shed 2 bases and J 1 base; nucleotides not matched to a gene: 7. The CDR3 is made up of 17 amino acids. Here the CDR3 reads CASSLNGLAAPQETQYF. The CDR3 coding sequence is TGTGCCAGCAGCTTAAATGGACTAGCGGCCCCCCAAGAGACCCAGTACTTC. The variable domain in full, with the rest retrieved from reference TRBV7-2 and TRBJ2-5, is GAGVSQSPSNKVTEKGKDVELRCDPISGHTALYWYRQSLGQGLEFLIYFQGNSAPDKSGLPSDRFSAERTGGSVSTLTIQRTQQEDSAVYLCASSLNGLAAPQETQYFGPGTRLLVL.

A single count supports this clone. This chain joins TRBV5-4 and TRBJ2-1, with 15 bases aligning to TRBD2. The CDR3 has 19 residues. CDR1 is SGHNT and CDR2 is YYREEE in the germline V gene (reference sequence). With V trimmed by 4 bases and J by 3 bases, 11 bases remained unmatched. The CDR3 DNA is TGTGCCAGCAGCGTTGGGACTAGCGGGAGGACCAACTTCTACAATGAGCAGTTCTTC. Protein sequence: CASSVGTSGRTNFYNEQFF.

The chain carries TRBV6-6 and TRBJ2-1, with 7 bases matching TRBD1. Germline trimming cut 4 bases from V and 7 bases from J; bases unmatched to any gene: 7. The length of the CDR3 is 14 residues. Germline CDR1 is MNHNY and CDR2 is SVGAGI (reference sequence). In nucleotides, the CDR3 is TGTGCCAGCAGTTCCCTGACAGGGACAAATGAGCAGTTCTTC. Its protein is CASSSLTGTNEQFF.

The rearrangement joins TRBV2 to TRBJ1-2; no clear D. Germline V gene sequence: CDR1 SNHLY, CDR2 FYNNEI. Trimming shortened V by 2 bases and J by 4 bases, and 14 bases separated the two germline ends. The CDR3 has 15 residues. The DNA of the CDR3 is TGTGCCAGCAGTGAAAGGTTTTCCCATGGCTATGGCTACACCTTC. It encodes CASSERFSHGYGYTF.

This chain's CDR3 is CASSLDHRAALNSPLHF. The CDR3 bases are TGTGCCAGCAGCTTAGATCACCGGGCGGCCCTCAATTCACCCCTCCACTTT. This chain uses TRBV11-2 with TRBJ1-6; unclear D gene. This CDR3 is 17 amino acids long. In germline, CDR1 is SGHAT, CDR2 FQNNGV. Trimming cost V 0 bases and J 7 bases, with 16 bases left between them.

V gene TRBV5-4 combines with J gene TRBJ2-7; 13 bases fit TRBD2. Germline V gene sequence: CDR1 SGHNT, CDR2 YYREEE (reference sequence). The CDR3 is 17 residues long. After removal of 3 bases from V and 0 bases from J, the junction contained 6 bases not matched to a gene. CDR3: CASSSWTSGGLSYEQYF. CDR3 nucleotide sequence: TGTGCCAGCAGCTCCTGGACTAGCGGGGGCCTCTCCTACGAGCAGTACTTC.

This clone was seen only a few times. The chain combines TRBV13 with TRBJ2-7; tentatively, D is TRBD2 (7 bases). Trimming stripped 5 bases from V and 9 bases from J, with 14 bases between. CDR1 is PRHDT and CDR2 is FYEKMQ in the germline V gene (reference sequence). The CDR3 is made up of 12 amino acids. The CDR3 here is CASSRGALMQYF. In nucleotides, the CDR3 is TGTGCCAGCAGCCGGGGGGCCCTGATGCAGTACTTC.

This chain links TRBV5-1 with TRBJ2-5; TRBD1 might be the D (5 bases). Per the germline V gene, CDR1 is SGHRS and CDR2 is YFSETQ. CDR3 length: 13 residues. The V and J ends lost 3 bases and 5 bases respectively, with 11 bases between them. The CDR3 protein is CASSSGISETQYF. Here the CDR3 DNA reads TGCGCCAGCAGCTCAGGGATTTCGGAGACCCAGTACTTC.

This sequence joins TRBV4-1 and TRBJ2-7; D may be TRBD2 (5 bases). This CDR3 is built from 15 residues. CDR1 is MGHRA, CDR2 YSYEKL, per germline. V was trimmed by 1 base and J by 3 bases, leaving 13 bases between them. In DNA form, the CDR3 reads TGCGCCAGCAGCCAAGTCGGAGCGGTCAACTACGAGCAGTACTTC. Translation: CASSQVGAVNYEQYF.

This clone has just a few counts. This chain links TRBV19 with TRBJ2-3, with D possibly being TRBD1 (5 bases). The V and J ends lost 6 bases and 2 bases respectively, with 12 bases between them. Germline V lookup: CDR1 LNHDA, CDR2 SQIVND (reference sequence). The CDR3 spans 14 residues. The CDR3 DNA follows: TGTGCCAGTAGAGATCCAGGGTCCACAGATACGCAGTATTTT. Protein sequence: CASRDPGSTDTQYF.

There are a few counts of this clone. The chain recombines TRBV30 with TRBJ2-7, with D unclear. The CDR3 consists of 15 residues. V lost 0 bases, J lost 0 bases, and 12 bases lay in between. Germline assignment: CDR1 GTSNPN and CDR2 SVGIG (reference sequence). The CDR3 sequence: CAWSVPNSYSYEQYF. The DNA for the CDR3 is TGTGCCTGGAGTGTACCCAACAGCTACTCCTACGAGCAGTACTTC.

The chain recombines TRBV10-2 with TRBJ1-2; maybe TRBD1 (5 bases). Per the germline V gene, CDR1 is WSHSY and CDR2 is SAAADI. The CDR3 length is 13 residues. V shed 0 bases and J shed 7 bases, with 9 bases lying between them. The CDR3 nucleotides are TGCGCCAGCAGTGAGTCGGGGGGTAGTGGCTACACCTTC. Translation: CASSESGGSGYTF.

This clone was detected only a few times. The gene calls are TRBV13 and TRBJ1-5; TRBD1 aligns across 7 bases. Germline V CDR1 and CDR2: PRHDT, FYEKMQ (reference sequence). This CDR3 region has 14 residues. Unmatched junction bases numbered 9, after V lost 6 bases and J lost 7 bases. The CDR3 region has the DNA TGTGCCAGCAGTGGGCGACAGGGCGGGCAGCCCCAGCATTTT. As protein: CASSGRQGGQPQHF.

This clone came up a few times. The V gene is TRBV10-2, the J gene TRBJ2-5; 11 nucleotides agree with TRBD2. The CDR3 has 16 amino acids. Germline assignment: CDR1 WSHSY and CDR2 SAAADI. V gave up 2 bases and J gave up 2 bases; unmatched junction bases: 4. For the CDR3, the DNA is TGCGCCAGCAGTGAGGGGGTAGCGGGGGGGCAAGAGACCCAGTACTTC. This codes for CASSEGVAGGQETQYF.

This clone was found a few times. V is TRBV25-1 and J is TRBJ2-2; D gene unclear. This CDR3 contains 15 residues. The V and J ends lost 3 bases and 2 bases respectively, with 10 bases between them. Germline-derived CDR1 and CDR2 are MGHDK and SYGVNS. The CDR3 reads CASSDFTTNTGELFF. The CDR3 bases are TGTGCCAGCAGTGATTTCACTACTAACACCGGGGAGCTGTTTTTT.

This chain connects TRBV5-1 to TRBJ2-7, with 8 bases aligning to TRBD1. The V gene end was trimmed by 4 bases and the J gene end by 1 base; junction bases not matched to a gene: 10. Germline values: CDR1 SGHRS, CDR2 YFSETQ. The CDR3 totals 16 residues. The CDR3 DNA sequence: TGCGCCAGCAGCCGTCTCCAGGGGGCTGGTTCCTACGAGCAGTACTTC. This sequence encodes CASSRLQGAGSYEQYF.

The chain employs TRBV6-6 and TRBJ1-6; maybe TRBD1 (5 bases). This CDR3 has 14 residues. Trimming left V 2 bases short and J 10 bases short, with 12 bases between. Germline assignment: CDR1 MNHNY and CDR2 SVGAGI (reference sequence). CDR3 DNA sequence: TGTGCCAGCAGTTACGGCCAGGGAAGCTCACCCCTCCACTTT. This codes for CASSYGQGSSPLHF.

The CDR3 is CAWIRSSNTGELFF. In DNA form, the CDR3 reads TGTGCCTGGATCAGGTCCTCGAACACCGGGGAGCTGTTTTTT. The V call is TRBV30, the J call TRBJ2-2; D uncertain. CDR1 is GTSNPN, CDR2 SVGIG, per germline (reference sequence). This CDR3 region has 14 residues. Trimming took off 4 bases at V and 0 bases at J, with 9 bases between the two ends.

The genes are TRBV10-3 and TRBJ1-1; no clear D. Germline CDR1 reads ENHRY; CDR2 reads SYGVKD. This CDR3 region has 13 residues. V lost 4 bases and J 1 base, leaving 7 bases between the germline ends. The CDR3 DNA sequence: TGTGCCATCAGTGTGGGCCCGAACACTGAAGCTTTCTTT. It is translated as CAISVGPNTEAFF.

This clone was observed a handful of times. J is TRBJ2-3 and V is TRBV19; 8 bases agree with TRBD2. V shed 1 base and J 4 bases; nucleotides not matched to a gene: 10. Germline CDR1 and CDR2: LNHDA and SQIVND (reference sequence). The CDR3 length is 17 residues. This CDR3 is CASSIAAGVWGPDTQYF. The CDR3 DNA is TGTGCCAGTAGTATAGCAGCGGGAGTTTGGGGCCCAGATACGCAGTATTTT.

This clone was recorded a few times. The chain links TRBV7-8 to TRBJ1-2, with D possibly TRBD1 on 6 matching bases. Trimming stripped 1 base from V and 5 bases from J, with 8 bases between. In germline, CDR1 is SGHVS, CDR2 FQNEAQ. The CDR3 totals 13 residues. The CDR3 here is CASSLGGGYGYTF. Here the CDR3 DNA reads TGTGCCAGCAGCTTAGGAGGGGGATATGGCTACACCTTC.

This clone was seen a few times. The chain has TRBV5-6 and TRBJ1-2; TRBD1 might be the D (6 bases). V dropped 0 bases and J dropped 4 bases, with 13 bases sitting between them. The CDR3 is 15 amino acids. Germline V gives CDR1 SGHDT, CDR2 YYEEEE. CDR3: CASSLVPDSPYGYTF. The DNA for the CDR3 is TGTGCCAGCAGCTTGGTACCGGACAGTCCCTATGGCTACACCTTC.

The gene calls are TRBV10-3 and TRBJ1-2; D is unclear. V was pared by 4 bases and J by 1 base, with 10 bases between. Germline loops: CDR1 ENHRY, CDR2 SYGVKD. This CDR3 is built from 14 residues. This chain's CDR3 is CAISVGSLNYGYTF. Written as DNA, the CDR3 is TGTGCCATCAGTGTGGGCAGCCTTAACTATGGCTACACCTTC.

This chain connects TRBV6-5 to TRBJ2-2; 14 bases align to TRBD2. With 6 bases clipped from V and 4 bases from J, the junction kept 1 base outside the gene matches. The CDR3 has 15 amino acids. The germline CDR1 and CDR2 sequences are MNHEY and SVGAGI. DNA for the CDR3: TGTGCCAGCAGAGGGACTAGCGGGGGCACCGGGGAGCTGTTTTTT. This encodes CASRGTSGGTGELFF.

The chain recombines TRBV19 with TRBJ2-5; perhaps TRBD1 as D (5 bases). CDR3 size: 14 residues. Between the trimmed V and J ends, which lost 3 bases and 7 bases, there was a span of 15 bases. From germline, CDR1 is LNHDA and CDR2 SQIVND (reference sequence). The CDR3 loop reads CASSMGPGQRTQYF. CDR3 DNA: TGTGCCAGTAGTATGGGGCCAGGGCAAAGGACCCAGTACTTC. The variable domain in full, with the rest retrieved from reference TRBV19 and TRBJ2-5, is DGGITQSPKYLFRKEGQNVTLSCEQNLNHDAMYWYRQDPGQGLRLIYYSQIVNDFQKGDIAEGYSVSREKKESFPLTVTSAQKNPTAFYLCASSMGPGQRTQYFGPGTRLLVL.